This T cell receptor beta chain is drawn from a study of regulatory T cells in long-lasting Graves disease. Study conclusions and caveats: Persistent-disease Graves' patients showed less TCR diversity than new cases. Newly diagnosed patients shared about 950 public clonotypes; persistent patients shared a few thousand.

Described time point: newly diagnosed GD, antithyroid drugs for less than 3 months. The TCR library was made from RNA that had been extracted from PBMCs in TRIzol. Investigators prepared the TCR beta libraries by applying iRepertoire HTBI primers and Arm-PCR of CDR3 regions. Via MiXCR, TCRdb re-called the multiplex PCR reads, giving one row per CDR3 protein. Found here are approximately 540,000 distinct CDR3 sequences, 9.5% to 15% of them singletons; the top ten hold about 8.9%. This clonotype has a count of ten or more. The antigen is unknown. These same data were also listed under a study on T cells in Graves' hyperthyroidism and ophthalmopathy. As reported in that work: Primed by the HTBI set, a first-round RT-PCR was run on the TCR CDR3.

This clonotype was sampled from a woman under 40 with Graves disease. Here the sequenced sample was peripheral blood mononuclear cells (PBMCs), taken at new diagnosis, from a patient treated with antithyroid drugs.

CDR3 sequence reads: CASSSGTVPYEQYF. In DNA form, the CDR3 reads TGTGCCAGCAGCTCTGGGACAGTACCCTACGAGCAGTACTTC. The V gene is TRBV7-2, the J gene TRBJ2-7; 7 bases are a match to TRBD1. V lost 4 bases and J lost 2; bases outside the gene matches: 5. The CDR3 consists of 14 residues. Germline CDR1 SGHTA, CDR2 FQGNSA.